The 25 T cell receptor beta chains below were found in one sample sequenced in a study of shared clonotypes between healthy human individuals (dated by TCRdb to the early 2020s). Library preparation used the immunoSEQ multiplex PCR assay. Entries here come from immuneACCESS through TCRdb and include only in-frame sequences with V and J called. Some clones fail to appear in such tables; in the studies checked, an unresolved V gene covers under half of the shortfall, and the cause of the remainder is unknown. This sample is represented by about 820,000 clones; 80% to 95% of them were singletons. Less than 25% of the sample lies in the top ten. CD8 naive samples were CD45RO-negative cells positively selected for CCR7, giving a CD45RA+CCR7+ population that excluded TemRA cells. Material for sequencing was naive CD8+ T cells sorted from blood. This specimen's cell subset or site label, interpreted: CD45RA+CCR7+. The receptors here all came from a man aged 25 to 40 in good health.

In nucleotides, the CDR3 is TGTGCCAGCGAGAGAGATACGCAGTATTTT. This translates into CASERDTQYF. The chain carries TRBV27 and TRBJ2-3; D remains unclear. Germline V gene data show CDR1 as MNHEY and CDR2 as SMNVEV (reference sequence). The germline V and J ends were trimmed by 8 bases and 5 bases, with 5 bases remaining between them. The CDR3 length is 10 residues.

The V gene is TRBV27, the J gene TRBJ1-2, with D perhaps TRBD1 (5 bases). Germline V gene data show CDR1 as MNHEY and CDR2 as SMNVEV (reference sequence). V lost 3 bases and J 3 bases, leaving 14 bases between the germline ends. The CDR3 loop spans 15 amino acids. The CDR3, as DNA: TGTGCCAGCAGTTTGCGATTCGGAGGGGACTATGGCTACACCTTC. It yields the protein CASSLRFGGDYGYTF.

The chain joins TRBV5-5 to TRBJ2-2, with unresolved D. The CDR3 totals 15 residues. V was trimmed by 4 bases and J by 2 bases, leaving 12 bases between them. Germline values: CDR1 SGHKS, CDR2 YYEKEE (reference sequence). Here the CDR3 reads CASSPPDDNTGELFF. CDR3 bases: TGTGCCAGCAGCCCCCCCGATGATAACACCGGGGAGCTGTTTTTT.

The chain combines TRBV10-1 with TRBJ1-1; D is possibly TRBD1 (5 bases). The V gene's germline CDR1 is WNHNN and CDR2 SYGVQD (reference sequence). The length of the CDR3 is 12 residues. V dropped 8 bases and J dropped 5 bases, with 12 bases sitting between them. This CDR3 is CASSRDGTEAFF. Written as DNA, the CDR3 is TGCGCCAGCTCCCGGGACGGAACTGAAGCTTTCTTT.

The chain recombines TRBV28 with TRBJ2-1; D is ambiguous. This CDR3 has 14 residues. Between the trimmed V and J ends, which lost 6 bases and 0 bases, there was a span of 9 bases. From germline, CDR1 is MDHEN and CDR2 SYDVKM. As DNA, the CDR3 is TGTGCCAGCAGCCAAGCAGGCTCCTACAATGAGCAGTTCTTC. Translated: CASSQAGSYNEQFF.

The CDR3 DNA reads TGTGCCAGCAGCGCGGGACTAGCGGGAGTGCTAGATACGCAGTATTTT. It is translated as CASSAGLAGVLDTQYF. This chain links TRBV9 with TRBJ2-3, with 14 nucleotides matching TRBD2. This CDR3 contains 16 residues. Per the germline V gene, CDR1 is SGDLS and CDR2 is YYNGEE. The junction had 5 bases not matched to a gene; V was cut back by 3 bases and J by 5 bases. The full variable domain, with the rest looked up from reference TRBV9 and TRBJ2-3, is DSGVTQTPKHLITATGQRVTLRCSPRSGDLSVYWYQQSLDQGLQFLIQYYNGEERAKGNILERFSAQQFPDLHSELNLSSLELGDSALYFCASSAGLAGVLDTQYFGPGTRLTVL.

This chain links TRBV27 with TRBJ2-7; tentatively, D is TRBD1 (5 bases). V lost 1 base to trimming and J lost 2 bases, with 6 bases between them. Germline CDR1 and CDR2: MNHEY and SMNVEV (reference sequence). CDR3 length equals 13 residues. CDR3 residues: CASSLYRTYEQYF. The CDR3 coding sequence is TGTGCCAGCAGTTTATACAGGACCTACGAGCAGTACTTC.

V is TRBV7-6 and J is TRBJ2-7; D perhaps matches TRBD1 (5 bases). V gave up 5 bases and J gave up 0 bases, with 11 bases separating them. The CDR3 is made up of 14 amino acids. Germline V gene data show CDR1 as SGHVS and CDR2 as FNYEAQ. The CDR3 loop is CASSQHQGSYEQYF. CDR3 nucleotide sequence: TGTGCCAGCAGCCAACATCAGGGCTCCTACGAGCAGTACTTC.

This chain joins TRBV28 and TRBJ2-6; the match to TRBD2 covers 8 bases. J was trimmed by 1 base and V by 5 bases; bases with no gene match: 13. Germline lookup yields CDR1 MDHEN and CDR2 SYDVKM. This CDR3 spans 19 amino acids. The DNA of the CDR3 is TGTGCCAGCAGTCCGGAATCTTGGACTAGCAGGTCTGGGGCCAACGTCCTGACTTTC. Translated, it gives CASSPESWTSRSGANVLTF.

This clone has just one count. This chain uses TRBV7-9 with TRBJ2-1; TRBD2 agrees at 9 bases. The CDR3 length is 16 residues. The J segment lost 7 bases and the V segment lost 2 bases, leaving 9 bases of the junction unmatched. Per germline, CDR1 SEHNR and CDR2 FQNEAQ (reference sequence). CDR3 DNA: TGTGCCAGCAGCTTAAACTCGCGGGAGGGCCTGAATGAGCAGTTCTTC. It specifies CASSLNSREGLNEQFF. The variable domain in full, with the rest retrieved from reference TRBV7-9 and TRBJ2-1, is DTGVSQNPRHKITKRGQNVTFRCDPISEHNRLYWYRQTLGQGPEFLTYFQNEAQLEKSRLLSDRFSAERPKGSFSTLEIQRTEQGDSAMYLCASSLNSREGLNEQFFGPGTRLTVL.

This chain connects TRBV29-1 to TRBJ2-2; D is possibly TRBD1 (5 bases). The CDR3 is made up of 15 amino acids. Trimming stripped 3 bases from V and 3 bases from J, with 14 bases between. Germline V lookup: CDR1 SQVTM, CDR2 ANQGSEA. This CDR3 reads CSVDGWGRDTGELFF. The CDR3 DNA reads TGCAGCGTTGATGGTTGGGGCCGGGACACCGGGGAGCTGTTTTTT.

The genes are TRBV4-1 and TRBJ1-1; the match to TRBD1 covers 7 bases. CDR1 MGHRA and CDR2 YSYEKL come from the germline V gene. J lost 0 bases, V lost 4 bases, and 8 bases had no gene match. The CDR3 consists of 16 residues. In DNA, the CDR3 is TGCGCCAGCAGCCCGCGGGACAGCCAGATGAACACTGAAGCTTTCTTT. Translating gives CASSPRDSQMNTEAFF.

The rearrangement links TRBV9 to TRBJ2-5; D is uncertain. The DNA end favors TRBJ2-7, so the J call may be wrong. Per germline, CDR1 SGDLS and CDR2 YYNGEE. The CDR3 spans 11 residues. CDR3 loop: CASGPFAEQYF. DNA for the CDR3: TGTGCCAGCGGGCCCTTCGCCGAGCAGTACTTC.

The gene calls are TRBV29-1 and TRBJ2-2, with 7 bases identical to TRBD2. CDR1 and CDR2 from the germline V gene are SQVTM and ANQGSEA. The V and J ends lost 5 bases and 2 bases, in that order; junction bases with no gene match: 11. The length of the CDR3 is 16 residues. DNA for the CDR3: TGCAGCGTTCTCGGACTGGCGGGAGTAAACACCGGGGAGCTGTTTTTT. It translates to CSVLGLAGVNTGELFF.

The chain is built from TRBV28 and TRBJ2-2, with 11 bases matching TRBD2. The CDR3 sequence is 16 residues long. V lost 4 bases and J lost 3; bases outside the gene matches: 4. The germline V gene has CDR1 MDHEN and CDR2 SYDVKM. The CDR3 reads CASSSGLAAYTGELFF. Here the CDR3 DNA reads TGTGCCAGCAGTTCGGGACTAGCGGCTTACACCGGGGAGCTGTTTTTT.

J is TRBJ2-7 and V is TRBV4-3; D possibly corresponds to TRBD2 (5 bases). This CDR3 contains 16 residues. V dropped 0 bases and J dropped 2 bases, with 14 bases sitting between them. The germline V gene encodes CDR1 LGHNA and CDR2 YSLEER. CDR3 in amino acids: CASSQEIPLAAYEQYF. CDR3 bases: TGCGCCAGCAGCCAAGAAATACCCCTAGCAGCCTACGAGCAGTACTTC.

The chain links TRBV29-1 to TRBJ2-5; possible D gene TRBD1, 6 bases. V lost 3 bases, J lost 2 bases, and 25 bases lay in between. Looked up from germline, CDR1 is SQVTM and CDR2 is ANQGSEA. This CDR3 region has 18 residues. The CDR3 spells CSVEGFSGTLDPQETQYF. CDR3 nucleotides: TGCAGCGTTGAGGGGTTTTCCGGGACACTAGACCCACAAGAGACCCAGTACTTC.

The CDR3 DNA is TGTGCCAGTAGTATTGATCTGCGAACACGGGACACCTACCAAGAGACCCAGTACTTC. This translates into CASSIDLRTRDTYQETQYF. The V call is TRBV19, the J call TRBJ2-5; D may be TRBD1 (6 bases). The V and J ends lost 3 bases and 0 bases respectively, with 23 bases between them. The CDR3 is 19 residues long. Germline values: CDR1 LNHDA, CDR2 SQIVND (reference sequence).

The rearrangement links TRBV27 to TRBJ2-1, with D uncertain. V was clipped by 9 bases and J by 5 bases, with 17 bases between them. The length of the CDR3 is 14 residues. Germline CDR1 and CDR2: MNHEY and SMNVEV (reference sequence). The CDR3 DNA sequence: TGTGCCAGTCTTCCTGCGTTTGGGAACAATGAGCAGTTCTTC. The encoded protein is CASLPAFGNNEQFF.

This clone has only one observation. The CDR3 here is CASTDDYEQYF. CDR3 coding DNA: TGTGCCAGCACCGATGACTACGAGCAGTACTTC. The chain has TRBV2 and TRBJ2-7; D not certain. Trimming left V 7 bases short and J 3 bases short, with 7 bases between. The CDR3 is 11 amino acids. Germline values: CDR1 SNHLY, CDR2 FYNNEI.

Here the CDR3 DNA reads TGTGCCAGCAGCTTAGCAGGGGGCGGGGGCACAGATACGCAGTATTTT. Translation gives CASSLAGGGGTDTQYF. The chain links TRBV7-2 to TRBJ2-3, with D maybe TRBD1 (7 bases). The germline CDR1 and CDR2 sequences are SGHTA and FQGNSA. CDR3 length equals 16 residues. V was pared by 0 bases and J by 1 base, with 11 bases between.

The rearrangement links TRBV27 to TRBJ2-2, with D possibly TRBD2 on 7 matching bases. From germline, CDR1 is MNHEY and CDR2 SMNVEV (reference sequence). The CDR3 length is 16 residues. V lost 7 bases and J 6 bases, leaving 21 bases between the germline ends. CDR3 DNA sequence: TGTGCCAGCACCCCATTGTGGGGGGGGCAAGCCGGGGAGCTGTTTTTT. It specifies CASTPLWGGQAGELFF.

The chain couples TRBV6-5 to TRBJ2-7, with D possibly TRBD1 on 5 matching bases. The CDR3 extends over 15 amino acids. From germline, CDR1 is MNHEY and CDR2 SVGAGI. V gave up 2 bases and J gave up 4 bases, with 15 bases separating them. The CDR3 nucleotides read TGTGCCAGCAGTTACGGTGGGTGGGGCACTTACGAGCAGTACTTC. Amino acid sequence: CASSYGGWGTYEQYF.

This clone has more than one count but fewer than ten. The rearrangement links TRBV7-9 to TRBJ2-7, with D hard to call. The germline V gene encodes CDR1 SEHNR and CDR2 FQNEAQ (reference sequence). Trimming removed 5 bases at V and 4 bases at J, with 6 bases between. The CDR3 length is 11 residues. The CDR3 DNA sequence: TGTGCCAGCAGCACCCTTTACGAGCAGTACTTC. Amino acids: CASSTLYEQYF. The entire variable domain, with the rest obtained from reference TRBV7-9 and TRBJ2-7, is as follows: DTGVSQNPRHKITKRGQNVTFRCDPISEHNRLYWYRQTLGQGPEFLTYFQNEAQLEKSRLLSDRFSAERPKGSFSTLEIQRTEQGDSAMYLCASSTLYEQYFGPGTRLTVT.

V is TRBV5-6 and J is TRBJ2-7; 10 bases line up with TRBD2. The germline V gene has CDR1 SGHDT and CDR2 YYEEEE. With V trimmed by 9 bases and J by 9 bases, 6 bases remained unmatched. The CDR3 runs 11 residues. The CDR3 DNA reads TGTGCCAACGGACTAGCGGTTCGGCAGTACTTC. This gives the protein CANGLAVRQYF. The full variable domain, its missing parts supplied by reference TRBV5-6 and TRBJ2-7, is DAGVTQSPTHLIKTRGQQVTLRCSPKSGHDTVSWYQQALGQGPQFIFQYYEEEERQRGNFPDRFSGHQFPNYSSELNVNALLLGDSALYLCANGLAVRQYFGPGTRLTVT.